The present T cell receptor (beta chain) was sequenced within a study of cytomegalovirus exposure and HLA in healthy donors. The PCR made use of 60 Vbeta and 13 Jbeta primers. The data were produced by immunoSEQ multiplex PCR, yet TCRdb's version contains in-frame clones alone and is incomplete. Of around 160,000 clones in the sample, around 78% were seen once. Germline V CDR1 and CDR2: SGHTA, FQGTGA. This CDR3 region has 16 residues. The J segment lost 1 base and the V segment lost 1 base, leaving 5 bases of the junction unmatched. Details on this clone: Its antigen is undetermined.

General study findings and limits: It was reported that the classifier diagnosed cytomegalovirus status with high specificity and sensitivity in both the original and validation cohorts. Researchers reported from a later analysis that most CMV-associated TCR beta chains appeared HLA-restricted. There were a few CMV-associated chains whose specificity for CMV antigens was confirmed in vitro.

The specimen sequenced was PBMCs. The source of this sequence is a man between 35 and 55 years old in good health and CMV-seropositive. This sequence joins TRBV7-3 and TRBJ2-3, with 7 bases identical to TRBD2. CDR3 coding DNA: TGTGCCAGCAGCTTAATCGCGGGAGTACGCACAGATACGCAGTATTTT. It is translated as CASSLIAGVRTDTQYF. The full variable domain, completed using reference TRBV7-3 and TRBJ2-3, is GAGVSQTPSNKVTEKGKYVELRCDPISGHTALYWYRQSLGQGPEFLIYFQGTGAADDSGLPNDRFFAVRPEGSVSTLKIQRTERGDSAVYLCASSLIAGVRTDTQYFGPGTRLTVL.